This T cell receptor (beta chain) originates from a study of identical twins. General study findings and limits: Surplus twin overlap in beta out-of-frame sequences was less pronounced. Carriage of fewer insertions was seen in abundant cord blood beta clonotypes, whereas memory repertoires showed none.

TCRdb re-called the 5' RACE reads with MiXCR, one entry per CDR3 protein. The table records fewer than 800,000 distinct CDR3 sequences, under 8.5% of them present only once. Points on this clonotype: Its antigen is unknown.

The germline V gene has CDR1 MDHEN and CDR2 SYDVKM. The length of the CDR3 is 17 residues. The trim removed 6 bases at V and 1 base at J, leaving 14 bases unmatched. These data also formed part of another study, on yellow fever vaccine responses in identical twins.

Sequenced: PBMCs. The clonotype was recovered from a woman younger than 35 in good health. The V and J genes are TRBV28 and TRBJ1-2, with 7 bases fitting TRBD1. DNA for the CDR3: TGTGCCAGCAGCTTCGTGGTTGGACAGGCGATTAACTATGGCTACACCTTC. Its protein product is CASSFVVGQAINYGYTF.